The 32 T cell receptor beta chains in this list originate from one sample, sequenced in a study of blood T cell repertoires in COVID-19. Measured with immunoSEQ multiplex PCR; TCRdb has only the in-frame clones, and not every one. The sample lists around 64,000 clones, over 80% seen once, with 4% to 5.5% in the top ten. Specimen: peripheral blood. The receptors derive from a man in his fifties with active COVID-19.

This clone was detected a few times. The V and J genes are TRBV4-1 and TRBJ1-6, with a tentative D call TRBD1 (5 bases). Trimming took off 0 bases at V and 13 bases at J, with 13 bases between the two ends. Germline V gene sequence: CDR1 MGHRA, CDR2 YSYEKL. The CDR3 consists of 14 residues. The CDR3 region has the DNA TGCGCCAGCAGCCAAGACGTAGGCAGGGATCCCCTCCACTTT. Translated: CASSQDVGRDPLHF.

DNA of the CDR3: TGTGCCAGTAGTTATGGGACAGCGAACTATGGCTACACCTTC. Translating gives CASSYGTANYGYTF. V usage is TRBV19 and J usage is TRBJ1-2; TRBD1 agrees at 7 bases. V dropped 5 bases and J dropped 2; count of bases not matched to a gene: 5. Germline CDR1 is LNHDA and CDR2 is SQIVND (reference sequence). This CDR3 has 14 residues. Together with reference TRBV19 and TRBJ1-2, the CDR3 gives the full variable domain: DGGITQSPKYLFRKEGQNVTLSCEQNLNHDAMYWYRQDPGQGLRLIYYSQIVNDFQKGDIAEGYSVSREKKESFPLTVTSAQKNPTAFYLCASSYGTANYGYTFGSGTRLTVV.

The rearrangement uses TRBV4-3 and TRBJ1-3; no reliable D call. V lost 0 bases and J 0 bases, leaving 12 bases between the germline ends. Germline-derived CDR1 and CDR2 are LGHNA and YSLEER. The CDR3 spans 17 residues. CDR3 nucleotides: TGCGCCAGCAGCCAAGATGCGTTGGGCTCCTCTGGAAACACCATATATTTT. Its translation: CASSQDALGSSGNTIYF.

V and J are TRBV6-2 or TRBV6-3 and TRBJ2-7; no definite D call. The length of the CDR3 is 12 residues. Germline lookup yields CDR1 MNHEY and CDR2 SVGEGT. The germline V and J ends were trimmed by 5 bases and 6 bases, with 11 bases remaining between them. The CDR3 sequence: CASSDVLGEQYF. CDR3 DNA: TGTGCCAGCAGTGATGTCCTCGGCGAGCAGTACTTC.

This chain connects TRBV5-4 to TRBJ1-3, with TRBD1 matching over 7 bases. This CDR3 is 17 amino acids long. Germline lookup yields CDR1 SGHNT and CDR2 YYREEE (reference sequence). Trimming took 1 base from V and 3 from J; bases not matched to a gene: 10. The CDR3 protein is CASSLSPTGAGGNTIYF. CDR3 nucleotide sequence: TGTGCCAGCAGCTTGAGTCCTACAGGGGCAGGTGGAAACACCATATATTTT.

In this sample, this clone turned up once. V and J are TRBV6-5 and TRBJ2-3, with 11 bases identical to TRBD1. The CDR3 contains 15 residues. V gave up 7 bases and J gave up 3 bases; unmatched junction bases: 6. Germline CDR1 and CDR2: MNHEY and SVGAGI. CDR3 in amino acids: CASTPGTGGTDTQYF. The CDR3 nucleotides read TGTGCCAGCACCCCCGGGACAGGGGGGACAGATACGCAGTATTTT.

The chain couples TRBV27 to TRBJ1-3; D possibly corresponds to TRBD1 (5 bases). Germline V lookup: CDR1 MNHEY, CDR2 SMNVEV (reference sequence). The CDR3 has 15 residues. Trimming removed 3 bases from V and 0 bases from J, with 9 bases in between. The CDR3 sequence is CASSFGRDSGNTIYF. CDR3 DNA sequence: TGTGCCAGCAGTTTTGGCAGGGACTCTGGAAACACCATATATTTT.

This rearrangement joins TRBV6-6 to TRBJ2-5, with D possibly being TRBD2 (5 bases). Trimming left V 6 bases short and J 2 bases short, with 16 bases between. In germline, CDR1 is MNHNY, CDR2 SVGAGI (reference sequence). CDR3 length: 15 amino acids. The CDR3 DNA reads as TGTGCCAGCAGGCCCGGGGTAGCACTGCAAGAGACCCAGTACTTC. It codes for CASRPGVALQETQYF.

The V gene is TRBV7-9, the J gene TRBJ2-7, with 9 bases lining up with TRBD2. V shed 5 bases, J shed 7 bases, and the junction held 15 bases outside the gene matches. Per germline, CDR1 SEHNR and CDR2 FQNEAQ (reference sequence). The CDR3 loop spans 16 amino acids. CDR3: CASSPETSGLLGEQYF. CDR3 nucleotide sequence: TGTGCCAGCAGCCCAGAGACTAGCGGCCTCCTTGGGGAGCAGTACTTC.

V and J are TRBV4-3 and TRBJ2-1, with D possibly TRBD2 on 6 matching bases. The germline V gene has CDR1 LGHNA and CDR2 YSLEER. CDR3 length equals 19 residues. The germline V and J ends were trimmed by 0 bases and 0 bases, with 18 bases remaining between them. The CDR3 sequence: CASSQEGRSGTPSYNEQFF. The CDR3 coding sequence is TGCGCCAGCAGCCAAGAAGGTAGATCCGGGACTCCCTCCTACAATGAGCAGTTCTTC.

The gene calls are TRBV11-3 and TRBJ2-5; 7 bases line up with TRBD1. The CDR3 covers 14 residues. V shed 5 bases, J shed 2 bases, and the junction held 5 bases outside the gene matches. Germline V gene lookup returns CDR1 SGHNT and CDR2 YENEEA. For the CDR3, the DNA is TGTGCCAGCAGCCCGGGACAGCCTCAAGAGACCCAGTACTTC. This sequence encodes CASSPGQPQETQYF.

This clone was recorded once. This chain joins TRBV2 and TRBJ2-3, with 8 bases identical to TRBD2. V lost 1 base and J lost 8; bases outside the gene matches: 8. Germline V gene sequence: CDR1 SNHLY, CDR2 FYNNEI. This CDR3 is 15 amino acids long. Here the CDR3 DNA reads TGTGCCAGCAGTGAAGTTGGCGGGAGGCGTCCTACGCAGTATTTT. It encodes CASSEVGGRRPTQYF.

V and J are TRBV5-8 and TRBJ2-3, with TRBD1 matching 7 bases. The J segment lost 2 bases and the V segment lost 5 bases, leaving 20 bases of the junction unmatched. CDR3 size: 19 residues. The germline gives CDR1 SGHTS, CDR2 YDEGEE. CDR3 amino acids: CASSFRTFKGQRFTDTQYF. DNA for the CDR3: TGTGCCAGCAGTTTCCGTACCTTTAAGGGACAGCGATTCACAGATACGCAGTATTTT.

The chain employs TRBV24-1 and TRBJ2-5; 7 nucleotides match TRBD2. The CDR3 loop spans 11 amino acids. Germline values: CDR1 KGHDR, CDR2 SFDVKD. V dropped 12 bases and J dropped 2; count of bases not matched to a gene: 2. As DNA, the CDR3 is TGTGCCGCGGGAGAACAAGAGACCCAGTACTTC. This encodes CAAGEQETQYF.

The rearrangement links TRBV9 to TRBJ1-2, with a tentative D call TRBD1 (5 bases). The CDR3 consists of 16 residues. CDR1 and CDR2 (germline): SGDLS, YYNGEE. The germline V and J ends were trimmed by 0 bases and 4 bases, with 16 bases remaining between them. The CDR3 region is CASSVGNGQGGYGYTF. The CDR3 DNA sequence: TGTGCCAGCAGCGTAGGGAATGGGCAGGGAGGCTATGGCTACACCTTC.

The chain has TRBV5-4 and TRBJ2-1; 10 bases line up with TRBD2. Trimming cost V 5 bases and J 7 bases; bases outside gene matches: 9. The CDR3 spans 15 residues. Germline V gives CDR1 SGHNT, CDR2 YYREEE (reference sequence). This CDR3 reads CASRRAGGPGNEQFF. As DNA, the CDR3 is TGTGCCAGCAGGCGAGCGGGAGGGCCGGGAAATGAGCAGTTCTTC.

The chain combines TRBV27 with TRBJ2-6; 8 nucleotides agree with TRBD1. CDR3 length: 18 amino acids. V lost 1 base, J lost 2 bases, and 7 bases stayed unmatched. Per the germline V gene, CDR1 is MNHEY and CDR2 is SMNVEV (reference sequence). CDR3 DNA sequence: TGTGCCAGCAGTTTATTTCAGGGGGCGTACCCTGGGGCCAACGTCCTGACTTTC. This translates into CASSLFQGAYPGANVLTF.

V and J are TRBV28 and TRBJ2-2; D gene ambiguous. Germline CDR1 is MDHEN and CDR2 is SYDVKM. This CDR3 has 15 amino acids. Trimming shortened V by 2 bases and J by 5 bases, and 12 bases separated the two germline ends. The CDR3 DNA is TGTGCCAGCAGTTTAATTGGAGTTGGGACCGGGGAGCTGTTTTTT. This sequence encodes CASSLIGVGTGELFF.

This chain joins TRBV24-1 and TRBJ2-5; D uncertain. CDR3 length: 13 residues. The germline V gene has CDR1 KGHDR and CDR2 SFDVKD. Trimming stripped 5 bases from V and 5 bases from J, with 11 bases between. For the CDR3, the DNA is TGTGCCACCAGTGCGAGGCCCGGGGAGACCCAGTACTTC. Amino acids: CATSARPGETQYF.

The chain employs TRBV19 and TRBJ1-5; 9 nucleotides line up with TRBD1. After removal of 6 bases from V and 5 bases from J, the junction contained 5 bases not matched to a gene. Germline V gene sequence: CDR1 LNHDA, CDR2 SQIVND (reference sequence). The CDR3 spans 14 residues. The DNA of the CDR3 is TGTGCCAGTAGGACAAGGACAGGGGATCAGCCCCAGCATTTT. It yields the protein CASRTRTGDQPQHF. Looking up the rest from reference TRBV19 and TRBJ1-5 gives the full variable domain: DGGITQSPKYLFRKEGQNVTLSCEQNLNHDAMYWYRQDPGQGLRLIYYSQIVNDFQKGDIAEGYSVSREKKESFPLTVTSAQKNPTAFYLCASRTRTGDQPQHFGDGTRLSIL.

V gene TRBV3-1 (or the pseudogene TRBV3-2) combines with J gene TRBJ1-1, with no clear D. The CDR3 extends over 14 amino acids. CDR1 and CDR2 (germline): LGHDT, YNNKEL (reference sequence). V was clipped by 0 bases and J by 5 bases, with 10 bases between them. The CDR3 reads CASSQELPGTEAFF. The CDR3 DNA follows: TGTGCCAGCAGCCAAGAGCTTCCGGGGACTGAAGCTTTCTTT.

This clone has a handful of counts. The chain joins TRBV11-2 to TRBJ2-1; D remains ambiguous. CDR1 and CDR2 (germline): SGHAT, FQNNGV. The ends were cut back, 0 bases at V and 6 bases at J, with 9 bases in the middle. This CDR3 has 14 amino acids. CDR3 DNA: TGTGCCAGCAGCTTAGAGCTGGCTTCCAATGAGCAGTTCTTC. Translation: CASSLELASNEQFF.

The chain couples TRBV2 to TRBJ2-1, with D maybe TRBD2 (5 bases). The CDR3 length is 13 residues. The V gene's germline CDR1 is SNHLY and CDR2 FYNNEI. V lost 6 bases and J 7 bases, leaving 13 bases between the germline ends. The CDR3 sequence: CASRVGVGNEQFF. CDR3 bases: TGTGCCAGCAGGGTGGGAGTAGGTAATGAGCAGTTCTTC. The full variable domain, rest sourced from reference TRBV2 and TRBJ2-1, is EPEVTQTPSHQVTQMGQEVILRCVPISNHLYFYWYRQILGQKVEFLVSFYNNEISEKSEIFDDQFSVERPDGSNFTLKIRSTKLEDSAMYFCASRVGVGNEQFFGPGTRLTVL.

The chain employs TRBV28 and TRBJ1-3, with 7 bases fitting TRBD1. CDR3 length: 17 residues. The ends lost 6 bases at V and 7 bases at J; junction bases unmatched: 18. The V gene's germline CDR1 is MDHEN and CDR2 SYDVKM. CDR3: CASRHRQGRWGLNTIYF. Here the CDR3 DNA reads TGTGCCAGCAGACACCGACAGGGCCGCTGGGGTTTGAACACCATATATTTT. Drawing the rest from reference TRBV28 and TRBJ1-3, the complete variable domain is DVKVTQSSRYLVKRTGEKVFLECVQDMDHENMFWYRQDPGLGLRLIYFSYDVKMKEKGDIPEGYSVSREKKERFSLILESASTNQTSMYLCASRHRQGRWGLNTIYFGEGSWLTVV.

This clone has only one observation. The CDR3 nucleotides are TGCGCCAGCAGTGAGTCCGGGAGACCCACTGGCTACACCTTC. Amino acids: CASSESGRPTGYTF. The V and J genes are TRBV10-1 and TRBJ1-2; D unclear. V lost 0 bases to trimming and J lost 7 bases, with 12 bases between them. The germline V gene has CDR1 WNHNN and CDR2 SYGVQD (reference sequence). This CDR3 has 14 residues.

CDR3 coding DNA: TGTGCCAGCAGCTCAACTGGACTTAAATCTGGAAACACCATATATTTT. This gives the protein CASSSTGLKSGNTIYF. The chain couples TRBV11-2 to TRBJ1-3; D ambiguous. The germline V and J ends were trimmed by 4 bases and 1 base, with 14 bases remaining between them. The CDR3 contains 16 residues. The V gene's germline CDR1 is SGHAT and CDR2 FQNNGV.

This chain connects TRBV5-1 to TRBJ2-1, with 8 bases fitting TRBD1. Looked up from germline, CDR1 is SGHRS and CDR2 is YFSETQ. The CDR3 extends over 15 amino acids. V dropped 4 bases and J dropped 3; count of bases not matched to a gene: 6. The CDR3 nucleotides are TGCGCCAGCAGCCCCGGGACAGGCGACTACAATGAGCAGTTCTTC. It translates to CASSPGTGDYNEQFF.

The chain combines TRBV6-1 with TRBJ2-7; TRBD1 might be the D (5 bases). The CDR3 consists of 14 residues. The V gene lost 3 bases and the J gene lost 2 bases, with 11 bases spanning the gap. CDR1 and CDR2 from the germline V gene are MNHNS and SASEGT. This chain's CDR3 is CASSDKGKAYEQYF. The CDR3 bases are TGTGCCAGCAGTGATAAGGGGAAAGCCTACGAGCAGTACTTC.

V is TRBV10-3 and J is TRBJ2-5, with 10 nucleotides matching TRBD2. V was clipped by 0 bases and J by 5 bases; unmatched bases: 6. Germline loops: CDR1 ENHRY, CDR2 SYGVKD. The CDR3 has 16 residues. The CDR3 nucleotides are TGTGCCATCAGTGAGTCGAAGCGGGAGGGGGTGGAGACCCAGTACTTC. It yields the protein CAISESKREGVETQYF.

This rearrangement joins TRBV19 to TRBJ1-1; D not certain. Trimming removed 3 bases at V and 0 bases at J, with 8 bases between. The CDR3 has 14 residues. CDR1 and CDR2 (germline): LNHDA, SQIVND (reference sequence). CDR3 loop: CASSIPQMNTEAFF. The CDR3 bases are TGTGCCAGTAGTATTCCCCAGATGAACACTGAAGCTTTCTTT.

The chain links TRBV18 to TRBJ2-3; D is perhaps TRBD1 (6 bases). This CDR3 is 16 amino acids long. The V end lost 1 base, the J end lost 7 bases, and 18 bases lay between the germline ends. CDR1 KGHSH and CDR2 LQKENI come from the germline V gene. In DNA, the CDR3 is TGTGCCAGCTCACCACTCTGGCAGGGGCGACAACATACGCAGTATTTT. The encoded protein is CASSPLWQGRQHTQYF. The full variable domain, completed using reference TRBV18 and TRBJ2-3, is NAGVMQNPRHLVRRRGQEARLRCSPMKGHSHVYWYRQLPEEGLKFMVYLQKENIIDESGMPKERFSAEFPKEGPSILRIQQVVRGDSAAYFCASSPLWQGRQHTQYFGPGTRLTVL.

This clone was seen just once. The chain joins TRBV19 to TRBJ1-1; 8 positions match TRBD1. The CDR3 sequence is 15 residues long. Per germline, CDR1 LNHDA and CDR2 SQIVND (reference sequence). V was clipped by 1 base and J by 5 bases; unmatched bases: 6. In DNA, the CDR3 is TGTGCCAGTAGTATAGGTACAGGGGGGGGAACTGAAGCTTTCTTT. It yields the protein CASSIGTGGGTEAFF.